The rows below give T cell receptor beta chains drawn from one sample of a study of CD8 T cells in ankylosing spondylitis. Via MiXCR, TCRdb re-called the 5' RACE reads, giving one row per CDR3 protein. The sample lists about 140,000 distinct CDR3 sequences; about a third were seen once. Sequenced: synovial fluid, either unsorted or a sorted T cell fraction (not recorded which). These receptors were taken from a male donor with ankylosing spondylitis. CDR3s include the opening cysteine and the closing phenylalanine or tryptophan. The D gene is left open where the match is weak. A row's size may be missing; if present it is once, few, many or a size class.

v_call: TRBV18
j_call: TRBJ1-1
d_call: TRBD1
clone_size: .
cdr3_aa: CASSPDRGATEAFF
cdr3_nt: TGTGCCAGCTCACCAGACAGGGGAGCCACTGAAGCTTTCTTT

v_call: TRBV7-9
j_call: TRBJ1-4
d_call: .
clone_size: .
cdr3_aa: CASSPVGEGEKLFF
cdr3_nt: TGTGCCAGCAGCCCAGTGGGGGAAGGTGAAAAACTGTTTTTT

v_call: TRBV15
j_call: TRBJ2-3
d_call: TRBD2
clone_size: few
cdr3_aa: CATSRDVTSGSPSTDTQYF
cdr3_nt: TGTGCCACCAGCAGAGACGTGACTAGCGGATCCCCTAGCACAGATACGCAGTATTTT

v_call: TRBV29-1
j_call: TRBJ2-1
d_call: .
clone_size: .
cdr3_aa: CSVTRQAYNEQFF
cdr3_nt: TGCAGCGTTACGAGACAGGCTTACAATGAGCAGTTCTTC

v_call: TRBV20-1
j_call: TRBJ2-5
d_call: TRBD2
clone_size: .
cdr3_aa: CSARDGTSGGLQETQYF
cdr3_nt: TGCAGTGCTAGAGATGGGACTAGCGGGGGTCTTCAAGAGACCCAGTACTTC

v_call: TRBV2
j_call: TRBJ2-7
d_call: TRBD2
clone_size: many
cdr3_aa: CASRGLAGTRGEQYF
cdr3_nt: TGTGCCAGCAGAGGACTAGCGGGAACGCGGGGCGAGCAGTACTTC

v_call: TRBV2
j_call: TRBJ2-1
d_call: .
clone_size: .
cdr3_aa: CASRRDTYNEQFF
cdr3_nt: TGTGCCAGCCGGAGGGATACCTACAATGAGCAGTTCTTC

v_call: TRBV5-1
j_call: TRBJ2-1
d_call: TRBD1
clone_size: many
cdr3_aa: CASSLHGQGAYNEQFF
cdr3_nt: TGCGCCAGCAGCTTGCATGGGCAGGGGGCCTACAATGAGCAGTTCTTC

v_call: TRBV7-9
j_call: TRBJ1-5
d_call: .
clone_size: .
cdr3_aa: CASSLTNQPQHF
cdr3_nt: TGTGCCAGCAGCCTTACCAATCAGCCCCAGCATTTT

v_call: TRBV2
j_call: TRBJ2-1
d_call: TRBD1
clone_size: .
cdr3_aa: CASSLDRVSTNEQFF
cdr3_nt: TGTGCCAGCAGCCTGGACAGGGTTTCTACAAATGAGCAGTTCTTC